The rows below give T cell receptor beta chains drawn from one sample of a study of blood T cell repertoires in COVID-19. The method was immunoSEQ multiplex PCR; TCRdb's version includes in-frame clones alone and lacks a portion of them. The sample lists 250,000 to 350,000 clones; around 88% were seen once. Sequenced input: peripheral blood. Every receptor here comes from a woman aged 25 to 39 who had recovered from COVID-19. CDR3s include the opening cysteine and the closing phenylalanine or tryptophan. Each record gives: J gene, clone size, V gene, D gene, CDR3 protein, CDR3 DNA. A D gene is named only where the DNA matches it firmly. Size is stated for part of the rows, as once, few or many counts, or as a class when the clone is expanded.

>TRBJ2-1|-|TRBV5-1|-
CASSSGTLSSNEQFF
TGCGCCAGCAGCTCCGGGACTCTATCCTCCAATGAGCAGTTCTTC
>TRBJ2-1|-|TRBV9|TRBD2
CASSVAVGLANEQFF
TGTGCCAGCAGCGTAGCAGTGGGACTAGCTAATGAGCAGTTCTTC
>TRBJ2-7|-|TRBV4-1|TRBD1
CASSRSGTGISYEQYF
TGCGCCAGCAGCCGATCCGGGACAGGAATCTCCTACGAGCAGTACTTC
>TRBJ1-2|-|TRBV27|-
CASSLGEAYGYTF
TGTGCCAGCAGTTTAGGAGAAGCCTATGGCTACACCTTC
>TRBJ2-1|-|TRBV12-3/TRBV12-4|-
CASSTSNGEQFF
TGTGCCAGCAGCACCTCTAACGGTGAGCAGTTCTTC
>TRBJ1-2|-|TRBV18|-
CASSPSRPGENGYTF
TGTGCCAGCTCACCATCAAGACCAGGGGAAAATGGCTACACCTTC
>TRBJ1-1|-|TRBV30|-
CAWTMTAGALNTEAFF
TGTGCCTGGACCATGACGGCAGGCGCCTTGAACACTGAAGCTTTCTTT
>TRBJ2-3|-|TRBV5-1|TRBD2
CASSLEGLAGGRDTQYF
TGCGCCAGCAGCTTGGAAGGACTAGCGGGGGGCAGGGATACGCAGTATTTT
>TRBJ1-6|many|TRBV7-8|-
CASSLIQGISPLHF
TGTGCCAGCAGCTTAATCCAGGGAATTTCACCCCTCCACTTT
>TRBJ2-7|-|TRBV6-1|-
CASSEAWGVEQYF
TGTGCCAGCAGTGAAGCTTGGGGGGTCGAGCAGTACTTC
>TRBJ1-4|-|TRBV21-1|-
CASPALVRVGRGNEKLFF
-
>TRBJ2-1|-|TRBV11-2|TRBD1
CASSSRQGASYNEQFF
TGTGCCAGCAGTTCCCGACAGGGGGCCTCCTACAATGAGCAGTTCTTC
>TRBJ2-1|-|TRBV13|TRBD2
CASSFFAGGNNEQFF
TGTGCCAGCAGCTTTTTCGCGGGGGGGAACAATGAGCAGTTCTTC
>TRBJ2-7|once|TRBV27|TRBD2
CASSPGLASLYEQYF
TGTGCCAGCAGCCCCGGACTAGCGTCACTGTACGAGCAGTACTTC
>TRBJ1-2|-|TRBV28|-
CASRPMVDSINYGYTF
TGTGCCAGCAGGCCCATGGTGGACTCTATTAACTATGGCTACACCTTC
>TRBJ2-1|few|TRBV6-5|TRBD2
CASSLLAGGDNEQFF
TGTGCCAGCAGTTTACTAGCGGGAGGGGACAATGAGCAGTTCTTC
>TRBJ1-1|-|TRBV7-3|-
CASSLGHQNTEAFF
TGTGCCAGCAGCTTGGGACACCAGAACACTGAAGCTTTCTTT
>TRBJ2-3|-|TRBV3-1/TRBV3-2|-
CASSLGTPTTDTQYF
TGTGCCAGCAGCCTAGGGACTCCCACCACAGATACGCAGTATTTT
>TRBJ2-5|-|TRBV5-1|-
CASSLAGQGETQYF
TGCGCCAGCAGCTTGGCTGGACAAGGGGAGACCCAGTACTTC
>TRBJ2-1|few|TRBV12-5|-
CASGRSGIYNEQFF
TGTGCTAGTGGGAGATCCGGGATCTACAATGAGCAGTTCTTC
>TRBJ1-1|-|TRBV19|-
CASRFSRDTEAFF
TGTGCCAGTAGGTTCTCCAGGGACACTGAAGCTTTCTTT
>TRBJ2-7|-|TRBV7-9|-
CASSLTGESYEQYF
TGTGCCAGCAGCTTAACGGGAGAATCCTACGAGCAGTACTTC
>TRBJ2-5|-|TRBV7-9|TRBD1
CASSKGATQETQYF
TGTGCCAGCAGCAAGGGGGCCACCCAAGAGACCCAGTACTTC
>TRBJ2-3|-|TRBV7-8|TRBD1
CASSLVGQGAGTQYF
TGTGCCAGCAGCTTAGTGGGACAGGGGGCGGGTACGCAGTATTTT
>TRBJ1-1|-|TRBV4-1|-
CASSQYEDSDTEAFF
TGCGCCAGCAGCCAATACGAAGACAGTGACACTGAAGCTTTCTTT
>TRBJ2-7|-|TRBV6-5|TRBD2
CASGSTGGSIYEQYF
TGTGCCAGCGGCTCTACGGGCGGGAGTATTTACGAGCAGTACTTC
>TRBJ1-3|-|TRBV19|-
CASMSRFHSGNTIYF
TGTGCCAGTATGAGTCGTTTCCACTCTGGAAACACCATATATTTT
>TRBJ1-3|-|TRBV7-9|TRBD1
CASSSPDRGTGNTIYF
TGTGCCAGCAGCTCCCCAGACAGGGGGACTGGAAACACCATATATTTT
>TRBJ1-1|-|TRBV11-2|-
CASSSYLDSVFF
TGTGCCAGCAGCTCATATCTAGATAGCGTTTTCTTT
>TRBJ1-5|-|TRBV18|-
CASSAGDDQPQHF
TGTGCCAGCTCGGCAGGGGATGATCAGCCCCAGCATTTT
>TRBJ2-7|-|TRBV5-4|TRBD1
CASSPGTGLHEQYF
TGTGCCAGCAGCCCCGGGACAGGGTTACACGAGCAGTACTTC
>TRBJ2-7|once|TRBV4-2|TRBD2
CASSQDRRASGGEQYF
TGTGCCAGCAGCCAAGATCGTCGTGCTAGCGGGGGCGAGCAGTACTTC
>TRBJ2-3|-|TRBV29-1|-
CSVEWWLRDTDTQYF
TGCAGCGTGGAATGGTGGCTTCGTGACACAGATACGCAGTATTTT
>TRBJ2-1|-|TRBV7-6|-
CASSPLEGVNEQFF
TGTGCCAGCAGCCCATTAGAGGGAGTCAATGAGCAGTTCTTC
>TRBJ2-6|-|TRBV6-5|-
CASSYSSGSGANVLTF
TGTGCCAGCAGTTACTCGAGTGGCTCTGGGGCCAACGTCCTGACTTTC
>TRBJ1-4|-|TRBV28|-
CASRPGLKTNEKLFF
TGTGCCAGCAGGCCAGGGTTGAAGACTAATGAAAAACTGTTTTTT
>TRBJ2-3|-|TRBV5-5|-
CASSLGAPDTQYF
TGTGCCAGCAGCTTGGGGGCCCCAGATACGCAGTATTTT
>TRBJ1-3|few|TRBV9|-
CASSVTVSSGNTIYF
TGTGCCAGCAGCGTAACAGTTAGCTCTGGAAACACCATATATTTT
>TRBJ1-4|once|TRBV28|-
CASTLPGATNEKLFF
TGTGCCAGCACGTTACCGGGGGCAACTAATGAAAAACTGTTTTTT
>TRBJ2-7|-|TRBV6-5|TRBD1
CASSPTRTGGRQYF
TGTGCCAGCAGTCCTACAAGGACAGGGGGGCGGCAGTACTTC
>TRBJ2-2|-|TRBV14|TRBD2
CASSQLGLAGLNTGELFF
TGTGCCAGCAGCCAGTTGGGACTAGCGGGGCTCAACACCGGGGAGCTGTTTTTT
>TRBJ1-1|-|TRBV2|-
CASSEVSRSEAFF
TGTGCCAGCAGTGAAGTTTCTAGGAGTGAAGCTTTCTTT